Presented here are 14 T cell receptor beta chains from one specimen sequenced in a study of T-cell reconstitution after alpha-beta-depleted transplantation in children (dated by TCRdb to 2016 to 2017). Libraries were built with PCR. The sample was run on an Illumina HiSeq 2500. To normalize quantification of the TCRbeta repertoire, the TCR libraries were built with molecular barcoding that relied on unique molecular identifiers. The raw public reads went through TCRdb reprocessing: fastp at Q25, MiXCR clone calling, in-frame beta chains kept. Each CDR3 protein appears once, grouped with its most common genes and DNA. Present in this sample are around 580,000 distinct CDR3 sequences, approximately 30% of which were seen just once. In total, the top ten clones hold under 45% of the sample. Read against the paper, the sample's treatment or condition label means: allogeneic hematopoietic cell transplantation with graft depleted of TCRalphabeta T cells and CD19 B cells.

The source was PBMCs, collected before TCRalphabeta/CD19-depleted stem cell transplant. The origin of the receptors is a boy under two years old with Wiskott-Aldrich syndrome, due to receive a stem cell transplant.

V is TRBV24-1 and J is TRBJ1-2, with D maybe TRBD1 (5 bases). The germline V gene has CDR1 KGHDR and CDR2 SFDVKD. CDR3 length: 14 amino acids. Trimming took 4 bases from V and 2 from J, leaving 10 bases between them. The CDR3 nucleotides are TGTGCCACCAGTGACAGGGATTTAAACTATGGCTACACCTTC. Translation: CATSDRDLNYGYTF.

The chain combines TRBV30 with TRBJ2-1; 8 positions agree with TRBD2. Germline values: CDR1 GTSNPN, CDR2 SVGIG (reference sequence). V lost 1 base, J lost 1 base, and 3 bases stayed unmatched. There are 15 residues in the CDR3. CDR3 amino acids: CAWSESGSSYNEQFF. Here the CDR3 DNA reads TGTGCCTGGAGTGAGAGCGGGAGTTCCTACAATGAGCAGTTCTTC.

This rearrangement joins TRBV27 to TRBJ2-7; 7 positions match TRBD2. CDR1 MNHEY and CDR2 SMNVEV come from the germline V gene (reference sequence). CDR3 length: 16 residues. Unmatched junction bases numbered 14, after V lost 6 bases and J lost 3 bases. CDR3 protein: CASSPGRAGAGYEQYF. DNA for the CDR3: TGTGCCAGCAGCCCTGGGAGGGCGGGCGCCGGCTACGAGCAGTACTTC.

The chain recombines TRBV20-1 with TRBJ1-2; 9 bases align to TRBD1. With 8 bases clipped from V and 4 bases from J, the junction kept 5 bases outside the gene matches. Germline assignment: CDR1 DFQATT and CDR2 SNEGSKA (reference sequence). The CDR3 is made up of 12 amino acids. Here the CDR3 reads CSSRDRAYGYTF. The CDR3 DNA sequence: TGCAGTTCGCGGGACAGGGCCTATGGCTACACCTTC.

The chain employs TRBV6-6 and TRBJ2-1, with no clear D. V was clipped by 0 bases and J by 8 bases, with 5 bases between them. CDR3 length equals 12 residues. Germline CDR1 and CDR2: MNHNY and SVGAGI (reference sequence). The CDR3 loop is CASSYSRYEQFF. DNA for the CDR3: TGTGCCAGCAGTTACTCGCGCTATGAGCAGTTCTTC.

The rearrangement links TRBV6-1 to TRBJ1-1; the D gene is possibly TRBD1 (6 bases). Germline loops: CDR1 MNHNS, CDR2 SASEGT. V lost 5 bases and J lost 4, with 17 bases in between. This CDR3 has 15 residues. The CDR3 loop is CASSPPGGLFTEAFF. CDR3 nucleotides: TGTGCCAGCAGTCCCCCGGGGGGCTTGTTCACTGAAGCTTTCTTT.

This clonotype was counted between two and nine times. The rearrangement links TRBV2 to TRBJ2-4; 8 positions match TRBD2. The CDR3 extends over 19 amino acids. Losses at the gene ends were 1 base for V and 0 bases for J; bases not matched to a gene: 11. The germline CDR1 and CDR2 sequences are SNHLY and FYNNEI. The CDR3 DNA follows: TGTGCCAGCAGTGAAGGAACTAGCGGAATCCCCCTAGCCAAAAACATTCAGTACTTC. Its translation is CASSEGTSGIPLAKNIQYF.

This clonotype has only one observation. This chain links TRBV9 with TRBJ2-7; 9 positions agree with TRBD1. The CDR3 sequence is 16 residues long. Germline V gene data show CDR1 as SGDLS and CDR2 as YYNGEE. Losses at the gene ends were 4 bases for V and 4 bases for J; bases not matched to a gene: 12. The CDR3 sequence: CASSPRTGTGMYEQYF. The CDR3, as DNA: TGTGCCAGCAGCCCTCGTACCGGGACAGGGATGTACGAGCAGTACTTC.

The chain recombines TRBV12-3 or TRBV12-4 with TRBJ2-2; 8 bases are a match to TRBD1. J gave up 6 bases and V 3 bases, and 12 bases lay outside the gene matches. The CDR3 totals 17 residues. CDR3 nucleotides: TGTGCCAGCAGTTTTCGGCGGACAGGGAACGTCGCCGGGGAGCTGTTTTTT. Protein sequence: CASSFRRTGNVAGELFF.

Concerning this clonotype itself: A much more abundant neighbour one base away suggests this may be a read error. A read error is likely, as this CDR3 ends without the conserved phenylalanine or tryptophan. The chain links TRBV5-1 to TRBJ2-7; 8 positions match TRBD1. Germline loops: CDR1 SGHRS, CDR2 YFSETQ. The CDR3 has 13 residues. The ends lost 4 bases at V and 6 bases at J; junction bases unmatched: 6. CDR3: CASSAQGAGEQYS. CDR3 in DNA: TGCGCCAGCAGCGCCCAGGGGGCCGGCGAGCAGTACTCC.

The chain links TRBV20-1 to TRBJ1-1; D remains unclear. Trimming left V 2 bases short and J 4 bases short, with 5 bases between. The CDR3 contains 11 residues. Germline assignment: CDR1 DFQATT and CDR2 SNEGSKA (reference sequence). The CDR3 region has the DNA TGCAGTGCTAGATACACCACTGAAGCTTTCTTT. It encodes CSARYTTEAFF.

This clonotype was found a few times. The chain has TRBV6-1 and TRBJ2-3; 16 bases are a match to TRBD2. This CDR3 has 15 residues. Trimming took 9 bases from V and 3 from J; bases not matched to a gene: 3. Looked up from germline, CDR1 is MNHNS and CDR2 is SASEGT. The CDR3 loop reads CASRGLAGGTDTQYF. The CDR3 nucleotides are TGTGCCAGTAGGGGACTAGCGGGAGGGACAGATACGCAGTATTTT.

The gene calls are TRBV3-1 and TRBJ2-1, with a weak D call TRBD1 (6 bases). Deletions cut 0 bases from V and 4 bases from J, with 10 bases between. The germline V gene has CDR1 LGHDT and CDR2 YNNKEL (reference sequence). There are 15 residues in the CDR3. CDR3 DNA: TGTGCCAGCAGCCAAGACGCAAGGGGGTACAATGAGCAGTTCTTC. Protein sequence: CASSQDARGYNEQFF.

This clonotype was seen a few times. The gene calls are TRBV5-1 and TRBJ1-1; 9 nucleotides align to TRBD1. The germline gives CDR1 SGHRS, CDR2 YFSETQ. The ends lost 0 bases at V and 6 bases at J; junction bases unmatched: 3. The CDR3 runs 14 residues. The CDR3 DNA follows: TGCGCCAGCAGCTTGGCCGGACAGGGGTCTGAAGCTTTCTTT. This codes for CASSLAGQGSEAFF. Supplemented by reference TRBV5-1 and TRBJ1-1, the full variable domain reads KAGVTQTPRYLIKTRGQQVTLSCSPISGHRSVSWYQQTPGQGLQFLFEYFSETQRNKGNFPGRFSGRQFSNSRSEMNVSTLELGDSALYLCASSLAGQGSEAFFGQGTRLTVV.